These 8 T cell receptor beta chains originate from one sample sequenced in a study of CD8+CD57+ T cells in acquired aplastic anemia. Those patients picked for sequencing had displayed CD8+CD57+ cell expansion on flow cytometry. The template for TCR beta VDJ and CDR3 sequence profiling was genomic DNA. From the reads, TCRdb called clonotypes with MiXCR, one entry per CDR3 protein. The sample shows 190,000 or so distinct CDR3 sequences, approximately 48% of them seen only once. The source material was sorted CD4+, CD8+, or CD8+CD57+ T cells (not recorded which) from PBMCs. The origin of the receptors is a human donor with aplastic anemia.

The rearrangement uses TRBV7-2 and TRBJ2-5, with 9 bases identical to TRBD2. Germline V lookup: CDR1 SGHTA, CDR2 FQGNSA. J was trimmed by 5 bases and V by 1 base; bases with no gene match: 8. This CDR3 contains 16 residues. CDR3 in amino acids: CASSLERAGGGETQYF. CDR3 sequence (DNA): TGTGCCAGCAGCTTAGAGAGAGCGGGGGGCGGGGAGACCCAGTACTTC.

The genes are TRBV6-1 and TRBJ2-1; 9 bases map to TRBD2. This CDR3 comprises 17 residues. With 6 bases clipped from V and 4 bases from J, the junction kept 13 bases outside the gene matches. Per the germline V gene, CDR1 is MNHNS and CDR2 is SASEGT. CDR3 nucleotide sequence: TGTGCCAGCAGGGATACGTTCGGGACTAGCAGATACAATGAGCAGTTCTTC. Amino acids: CASRDTFGTSRYNEQFF.

The chain couples TRBV7-2 to TRBJ1-3; D unclear. Germline V lookup: CDR1 SGHTA, CDR2 FQGNSA. This CDR3 has 13 residues. V was shortened by 2 bases and J by 10 bases, with 12 bases between the two germline ends. The CDR3 region has the DNA TGTGCCAGCAGCTTATTTAGTAGCGGGACCATATATTTT. It yields the protein CASSLFSSGTIYF.

The chain is built from TRBV20-1 and TRBJ1-2; 7 bases are a match to TRBD1. Germline V gene data show CDR1 as DFQATT and CDR2 as SNEGSKA (reference sequence). The length of the CDR3 is 14 residues. V shed 5 bases and J 4 bases; nucleotides not matched to a gene: 10. As DNA, the CDR3 is TGCAGTGCTCGAGGTTCAGGGGGTGCCTATGGCTACACCTTC. This encodes CSARGSGGAYGYTF.

This sequence joins TRBV2 and TRBJ2-3, with D possibly being TRBD2 (7 bases). Germline-derived CDR1 and CDR2 are SNHLY and FYNNEI. V lost 8 bases and J lost 5, with 14 bases in between. This CDR3 comprises 13 residues. CDR3 in DNA: TGTGCCAGCCGTCGGGGGGCGATAGATACGCAGTATTTT. Amino acids: CASRRGAIDTQYF. The complete variable domain, with remaining parts taken from reference TRBV2 and TRBJ2-3, reads EPEVTQTPSHQVTQMGQEVILRCVPISNHLYFYWYRQILGQKVEFLVSFYNNEISEKSEIFDDQFSVERPDGSNFTLKIRSTKLEDSAMYFCASRRGAIDTQYFGPGTRLTVL.

This clonotype came up many times. The CDR3 sequence is CASSFGSGGTDTQYF. CDR3 bases: TGTGCCAGCAGTTTTGGGAGCGGGGGCACAGATACGCAGTATTTT. The chain carries TRBV5-4 and TRBJ2-3, with 7 bases matching TRBD2. This CDR3 contains 15 residues. Per germline, CDR1 SGHNT and CDR2 YYREEE (reference sequence). The V and J ends lost 5 bases and 1 base, in that order; junction bases with no gene match: 7.

The J gene is TRBJ2-6, the V gene TRBV11-2, with 8 bases matching TRBD1. The CDR3 contains 18 residues. Unmatched junction bases numbered 8, after V lost 0 bases and J lost 4 bases. Germline-derived CDR1 and CDR2 are SGHAT and FQNNGV. The CDR3 here is CASSLDFQGATGANVLTF. CDR3 bases: TGTGCCAGCAGCTTAGATTTCCAGGGGGCGACCGGGGCCAACGTCCTGACTTTC. Full variable domain (rest looked up from reference TRBV11-2 and TRBJ2-6): EAGVAQSPRYKIIEKRQSVAFWCNPISGHATLYWYQQILGQGPKLLIQFQNNGVVDDSQLPKDRFSAERLKGVDSTLKIQPAKLEDSAVYLCASSLDFQGATGANVLTFGAGSRLTVL.

With regard to this clonotype: A much larger clone lies one base from this, so it may be a read error. J is TRBJ2-5 and V is TRBV10-3, with 7 bases fitting TRBD2. The trim removed 11 bases at V and 5 bases at J, leaving 14 bases unmatched. The germline V gene encodes CDR1 ENHRY and CDR2 SYGVKD. The CDR3 is 14 residues long. CDR3 region: CACSGWTSIETQYF. DNA for the CDR3: TGTGCCTGCAGTGGGTGGACTAGTATTGAGACCCAGTACTTC.